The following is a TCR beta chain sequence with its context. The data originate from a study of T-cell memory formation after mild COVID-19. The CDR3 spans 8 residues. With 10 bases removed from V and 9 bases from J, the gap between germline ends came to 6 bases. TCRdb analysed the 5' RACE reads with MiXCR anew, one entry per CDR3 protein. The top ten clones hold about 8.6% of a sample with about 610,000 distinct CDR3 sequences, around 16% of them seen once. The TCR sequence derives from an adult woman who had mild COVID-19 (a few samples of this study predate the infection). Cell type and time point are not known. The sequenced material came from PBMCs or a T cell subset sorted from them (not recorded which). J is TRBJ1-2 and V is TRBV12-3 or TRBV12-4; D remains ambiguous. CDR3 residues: CATDSYTF. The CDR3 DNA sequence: TGTGCCACCGACAGCTACACCTTC.